This passage covers 13 T cell receptor beta chains from one sample sequenced in a study of CXCR3-negative and CXCR3-positive naive CD8 T cells. Study results and limitations: Compared with CXCR3-negative naive cells, CXCR3-positive naive cells showed more hydrophobic TRB CDR3s.

Their cognate antigens are unknown. The authors prepared UMI-labeled TRB cDNA libraries by 5' RACE. TCRdb re-called the 5' RACE reads and shows each CDR3 protein once, DNA omitted. This repertoire comprises some 130,000 distinct CDR3 sequences; its ten largest clones make up roughly 0.62%. The material sequenced was naive CXCR3+ CD8+ T cells from blood. Noted subset: CD45RO-CCR7+CD27+CD95- naive CD8+ T cells expressing CXCR3 (TNR3+). These receptors all come from a human donor in good health. Some clones in this sample may be carry-over from other donors' samples.

The chain combines TRBV20-1 with TRBJ2-1; the TRBD2 assignment by TCRdb is unverifiable without DNA. The CDR3 runs 16 residues. The V gene's germline CDR1 is DFQATT and CDR2 SNEGSKA (reference sequence). The chain's CDR3 is CSASPASRSSYNEQFF.

V is TRBV7-6 and J is TRBJ2-7; TCRdb's assignment of TRBD1 cannot be checked, as there is no DNA. CDR3 length equals 12 residues. In germline, CDR1 is SGHVS, CDR2 FNYEAQ. CDR3 residues: CASSSIQGLWYF.

The chain has TRBV5-5 and TRBJ2-1; lacking DNA, the TRBD2 call made by TCRdb goes unchecked. CDR1 and CDR2 (germline): SGHKS, YYEKEE (reference sequence). This CDR3 comprises 16 residues. This CDR3 is CASSLEAWREDFEQFF.

The rearrangement links TRBV19 to TRBJ2-1. Germline V gene data show CDR1 as LNHDA and CDR2 as SQIVND (reference sequence). The CDR3 runs 14 residues. This chain's CDR3 is CASSIVGSYNEQFF.

V usage is TRBV6-5 and J usage is TRBJ1-1. The CDR3 runs 13 residues. Germline assignment: CDR1 MNHEY and CDR2 SVGAGI. The chain's CDR3 is CASSYWVSTEAFF.

The chain joins TRBV28 to TRBJ2-7; TCRdb's D call of TRBD1 is untestable without DNA. Germline loops: CDR1 MDHEN, CDR2 SYDVKM. This CDR3 has 13 amino acids. CDR3 sequence: CASSPVGEYEQYF.

The chain recombines TRBV6-5 with TRBJ2-7; no DNA is available, so the TRBD1 call from TCRdb remains unchecked. The CDR3 is 15 residues long. Germline assignment: CDR1 MNHEY and CDR2 SVGAGI. The CDR3 protein is CASSYSDGGAYEQYF.

The chain carries TRBV7-9 and TRBJ2-7; TCRdb outputs TRBD2, but without DNA this stays unchecked. Germline V gives CDR1 SEHNR, CDR2 FQNEAQ (reference sequence). The CDR3 is 14 residues long. The CDR3 protein is CASSAGGSLNEQYF.

The genes are TRBV7-9 and TRBJ2-2; TCRdb outputs TRBD2, but without DNA this stays unchecked. There are 15 residues in the CDR3. The germline V gene has CDR1 SEHNR and CDR2 FQNEAQ (reference sequence). The chain's CDR3 is CASSSSGLAAGELFF. Using reference TRBV7-9 and TRBJ2-2 for the parts outside the CDR3, the full variable domain is DTGVSQNPRHKITKRGQNVTFRCDPISEHNRLYWYRQTLGQGPEFLTYFQNEAQLEKSRLLSDRFSAERPKGSFSTLEIQRTEQGDSAMYLCASSSSGLAAGELFFGEGSRLTVL.

The rearrangement links TRBV5-5 to TRBJ1-5. This CDR3 has 13 amino acids. CDR1 and CDR2 (germline): SGHKS, YYEKEE (reference sequence). The CDR3 reads CASSGIDSQPQHF.

The chain uses TRBV12-3 or TRBV12-4 and TRBJ2-5; lacking DNA, the TRBD1 call made by TCRdb goes unchecked. The CDR3 contains 13 residues. Here the CDR3 reads CASSPGFQETQYF.

The rearrangement uses TRBV29-1 and TRBJ2-7. The CDR3 sequence is 11 residues long. The germline V gene encodes CDR1 SQVTM and CDR2 ANQGSEA. The CDR3 sequence is CSVKENYEQYF.

The chain couples TRBV29-1 to TRBJ1-1; without DNA, the TCRdb call of TRBD1 cannot be checked. This CDR3 is 12 amino acids long. Germline V gene lookup returns CDR1 SQVTM and CDR2 ANQGSEA. Here the CDR3 reads CSVEGGGTEAFF.